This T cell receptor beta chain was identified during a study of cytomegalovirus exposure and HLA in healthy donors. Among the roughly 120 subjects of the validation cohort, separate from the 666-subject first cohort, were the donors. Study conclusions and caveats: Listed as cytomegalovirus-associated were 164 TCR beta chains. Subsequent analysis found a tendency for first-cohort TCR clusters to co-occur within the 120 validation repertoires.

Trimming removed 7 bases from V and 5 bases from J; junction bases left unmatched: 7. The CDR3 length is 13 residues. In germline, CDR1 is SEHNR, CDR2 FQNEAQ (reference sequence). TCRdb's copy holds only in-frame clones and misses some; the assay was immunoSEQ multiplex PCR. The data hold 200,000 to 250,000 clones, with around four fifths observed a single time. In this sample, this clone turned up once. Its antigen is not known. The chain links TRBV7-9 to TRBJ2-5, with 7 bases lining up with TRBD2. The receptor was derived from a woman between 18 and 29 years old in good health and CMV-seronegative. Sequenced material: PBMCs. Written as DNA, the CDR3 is TGTGCCAGCAAGGCGGGAGTGAGGGAGACCCAGTACTTC. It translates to CASKAGVRETQYF.